This T cell receptor beta chain comes out of a study of blood T cell repertoires in COVID-19. Sequenced by immunoSEQ multiplex PCR; TCRdb stores in-frame clones only, minus some. The sample carries 130,000 or so clones, 84% recorded once. The CDR3 has 18 residues. CDR1 is LNHDA, CDR2 SQIVND, per germline (reference sequence). Losses at the gene ends were 3 bases for V and 3 bases for J; bases not matched to a gene: 14. The chain joins TRBV19 to TRBJ2-3, with TRBD2 identical over 8 bases. Sequenced material: peripheral blood. The clonotype comes from a young man with COVID-19, enrolled during active disease. The CDR3 loop reads CASSIQGLAGLRTDTQYF. The CDR3, as DNA: TGTGCCAGTAGTATCCAGGGCCTAGCGGGCTTAAGGACAGATACGCAGTATTTT.